The source of this TCR beta chain is a study of blood T cells in healthy people across ages. Findings of the study overall: Long-lived donors had more naive CD4+ cells and higher diversity than aged donors. CMV infection status of these donors was not known.

Alongside a J-beta primer mix, a sample-barcoded 5' primer served in a second PCR lasting roughly 6 to 11 cycles. Template switching added a 12-random-nucleotide identifier to every cDNA molecule. TCRdb passed the 5' RACE reads through MiXCR, listing each CDR3 protein once. The profile shows some 1.4 million distinct CDR3 sequences, around two fifths of them singletons. About this clonotype itself: Its antigen is still unknown.

This TCR came from a woman between 18 and 29 years old in good health. Material for sequencing was blood.

CDR3 residues: CASSPAGAASDTQYF. The DNA of the CDR3 is TGTGCCAGCAGCCCTGCGGGGGCTGCTTCGGATACGCAGTATTTT. The V call is TRBV27, the J call TRBJ2-3, with a tentative D call TRBD2 (7 bases). The V and J ends lost 6 bases and 6 bases respectively, with 19 bases between them. Germline CDR1 and CDR2: MNHEY and SMNVEV (reference sequence). CDR3 length: 15 residues.